Listed below are T cell receptor beta chains from one sample, sequenced in a study of cytotoxic CD8 clonotypes in ibrutinib-treated CLL. The protocol was immunoSEQ multiplex PCR, while the TCRdb copy is restricted to in-frame clones and leaves out a portion. The sample lists approximately 340,000 clones, over 60% occurring once. Sequencing used PBMCs, obtained after 36 months of ibrutinib treatment. The receptors originated from a human donor with chronic lymphocytic leukemia. CDR3s include the opening cysteine and the closing phenylalanine or tryptophan. D genes are given only for firm matches. Rows give clone size only sometimes, using once, few, many, or a class for an expanded clone.

V gene: TRBV19; J gene: TRBJ2-7; D gene: -; clone size: -; CDR3 protein: CASSIMGQAYEQYF; CDR3 DNA: TGTGCCAGTAGTATAATGGGACAAGCCTACGAGCAGTACTTC
V gene: TRBV6-6; J gene: TRBJ1-1; D gene: -; clone size: few; CDR3 protein: CASSYGGLNTEAFF; CDR3 DNA: TGTGCCAGCAGTTACGGGGGGCTCAACACTGAAGCTTTCTTT
V gene: TRBV19; J gene: TRBJ1-2; D gene: -; clone size: -; CDR3 protein: CASSIGINYGYTF; CDR3 DNA: TGTGCCAGTAGTATAGGAATAAACTATGGCTACACCTTC
V gene: TRBV4-2; J gene: TRBJ2-2; D gene: -; clone size: -; CDR3 protein: CASSPGTRNTGELFF; CDR3 DNA: TGTGCCAGCAGCCCCGGGACCCGGAACACCGGGGAGCTGTTTTTT
V gene: TRBV19; J gene: TRBJ2-2; D gene: -; clone size: -; CDR3 protein: CASSIVTFNTGELFF; CDR3 DNA: TGTGCCAGTAGTATCGTAACCTTTAACACCGGGGAGCTGTTTTTT
V gene: TRBV6-5; J gene: TRBJ2-5; D gene: TRBD2; clone size: -; CDR3 protein: CASSYSWGGEETQYF; CDR3 DNA: TGTGCCAGCAGTTACTCCTGGGGAGGGGAAGAGACCCAGTACTTC
V gene: TRBV11-2; J gene: TRBJ2-5; D gene: -; clone size: -; CDR3 protein: CASSFLEETQYF; CDR3 DNA: TGTGCCAGCAGCTTTCTAGAAGAGACCCAGTACTTC
V gene: TRBV6-1; J gene: TRBJ2-7; D gene: -; clone size: few; CDR3 protein: CASSPRYSGSYEQYF; CDR3 DNA: TGTGCCAGCAGTCCGCGGTACTCTGGGAGCTACGAGCAGTACTTC
V gene: TRBV27; J gene: TRBJ1-6; D gene: -; clone size: -; CDR3 protein: CASSLSGHDNSPLHF; CDR3 DNA: TGTGCCAGCAGTTTATCAGGGCACGATAATTCACCCCTCCACTTT
V gene: TRBV10-3; J gene: TRBJ2-3; D gene: -; clone size: -; CDR3 protein: CAISERRDWGDTQYF; CDR3 DNA: TGTGCCATCAGTGAACGTCGGGACTGGGGAGATACGCAGTATTTT
V gene: TRBV4-2; J gene: TRBJ2-7; D gene: -; clone size: -; CDR3 protein: CASSQRRRGVYEQYF; CDR3 DNA: TGTGCCAGCAGCCAAAGGCGGCGGGGAGTATACGAGCAGTACTTC
V gene: TRBV27; J gene: TRBJ2-1; D gene: -; clone size: -; CDR3 protein: CASSLFWTDYNEQFF; CDR3 DNA: TGTGCCAGCAGTTTATTTTGGACAGATTACAATGAGCAGTTCTTC
V gene: TRBV4-1; J gene: TRBJ1-1; D gene: -; clone size: few; CDR3 protein: CASSQVPPWMNTEAFF; CDR3 DNA: TGCGCCAGCAGCCAAGTCCCGCCCTGGATGAACACTGAAGCTTTCTTT
V gene: TRBV7-2; J gene: TRBJ2-3; D gene: -; clone size: -; CDR3 protein: CASSSRRQDTQYF; CDR3 DNA: TGTGCCAGCAGCTCCCGCCGTCAAGATACGCAGTATTTT
V gene: TRBV20-1; J gene: TRBJ2-7; D gene: TRBD1; clone size: -; CDR3 protein: CSPGQGYEQYF; CDR3 DNA: TGCAGTCCGGGACAGGGCTACGAGCAGTACTTC
V gene: TRBV5-1; J gene: TRBJ2-7; D gene: TRBD1; clone size: -; CDR3 protein: CASSLPGQGFYEQYF; CDR3 DNA: TGCGCCAGCAGCCTACCGGGACAGGGTTTCTACGAGCAGTACTTC
V gene: TRBV5-5; J gene: TRBJ1-4; D gene: TRBD1; clone size: -; CDR3 protein: CASSAVPGTGIANEKLFF; CDR3 DNA: TGTGCCAGCAGCGCGGTACCCGGGACAGGGATAGCTAATGAAAAACTGTTTTTT
V gene: TRBV11-2; J gene: TRBJ2-7; D gene: TRBD2; clone size: -; CDR3 protein: CASTPGGRGYEQYF; CDR3 DNA: TGTGCCAGCACCCCGGGGGGGCGAGGCTACGAGCAGTACTTC
V gene: TRBV4-1; J gene: TRBJ2-1; D gene: TRBD1; clone size: few; CDR3 protein: CASSLRQGGGEQFF; CDR3 DNA: TGCGCCAGCAGCCTTCGACAGGGTGGAGGCGAGCAGTTCTTC
V gene: TRBV11-2; J gene: TRBJ2-7; D gene: -; clone size: once; CDR3 protein: CASSSVAEQYF; CDR3 DNA: TGTGCCAGCAGCTCCGTGGCCGAGCAGTACTTC
V gene: TRBV7-9; J gene: TRBJ1-4; D gene: -; clone size: -; CDR3 protein: CASSPTTPNEKLFF; CDR3 DNA: TGTGCCAGCAGCCCCACCACCCCTAATGAAAAACTGTTTTTT
V gene: TRBV5-6; J gene: TRBJ2-7; D gene: -; clone size: -; CDR3 protein: CASSYPRLGDEQYF; CDR3 DNA: TGTGCCAGCAGCTACCCGAGACTAGGGGACGAGCAGTACTTC
V gene: TRBV5-1; J gene: TRBJ2-2; D gene: -; clone size: -; CDR3 protein: CASSSDSPNTGELFF; CDR3 DNA: TGCGCCAGCAGCTCGGACAGCCCGAACACCGGGGAGCTGTTTTTT
V gene: TRBV11-2; J gene: TRBJ2-7; D gene: TRBD1; clone size: few; CDR3 protein: CASSPGQGYEQYF; CDR3 DNA: TGTGCCAGCAGCCCGGGACAGGGGTACGAGCAGTACTTC